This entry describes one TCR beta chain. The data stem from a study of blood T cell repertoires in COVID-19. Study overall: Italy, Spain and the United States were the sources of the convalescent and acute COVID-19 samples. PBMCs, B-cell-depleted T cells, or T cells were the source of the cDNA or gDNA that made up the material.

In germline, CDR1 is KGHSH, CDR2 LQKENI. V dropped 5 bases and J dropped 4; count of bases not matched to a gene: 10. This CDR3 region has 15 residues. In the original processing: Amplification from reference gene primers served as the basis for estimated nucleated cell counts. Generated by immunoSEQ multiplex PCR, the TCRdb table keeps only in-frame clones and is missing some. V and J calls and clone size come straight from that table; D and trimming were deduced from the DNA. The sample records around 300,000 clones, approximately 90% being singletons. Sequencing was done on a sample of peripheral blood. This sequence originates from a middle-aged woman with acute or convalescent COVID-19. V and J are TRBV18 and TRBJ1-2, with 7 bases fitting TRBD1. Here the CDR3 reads CASSKGQAGSYGYTF. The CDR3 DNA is TGTGCCAGCTCAAAAGGACAGGCAGGGTCCTATGGCTACACCTTC.